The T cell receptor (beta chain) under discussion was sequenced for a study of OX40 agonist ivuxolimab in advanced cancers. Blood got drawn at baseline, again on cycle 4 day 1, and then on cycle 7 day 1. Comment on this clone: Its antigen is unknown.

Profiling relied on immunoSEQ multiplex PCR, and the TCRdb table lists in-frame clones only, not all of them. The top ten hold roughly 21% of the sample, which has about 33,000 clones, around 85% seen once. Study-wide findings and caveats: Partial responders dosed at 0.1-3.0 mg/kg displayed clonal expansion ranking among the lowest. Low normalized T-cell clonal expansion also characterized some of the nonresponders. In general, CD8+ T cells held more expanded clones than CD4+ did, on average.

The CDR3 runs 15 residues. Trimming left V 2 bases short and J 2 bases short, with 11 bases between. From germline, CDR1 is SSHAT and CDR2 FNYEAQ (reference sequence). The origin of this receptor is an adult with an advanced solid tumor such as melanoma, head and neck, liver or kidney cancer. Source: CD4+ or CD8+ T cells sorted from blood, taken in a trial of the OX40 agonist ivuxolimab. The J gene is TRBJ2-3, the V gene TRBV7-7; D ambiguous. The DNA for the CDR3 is TGTGCCAGCAGCTTACGCCCGTCCCTCACAGATACGCAGTATTTT. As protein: CASSLRPSLTDTQYF.